In this sample, the clone carrying this TCR beta chain turned up once. The source of the sample is a study of blood T cell repertoires in COVID-19. The wider study: Sites across the United States, Italy and Spain contributed samples from acute and convalescent COVID-19. In each case, the material was cDNA or gDNA derived from T cells, B-cell-depleted T cells, or PBMCs.

The CDR3 is 15 residues long. CDR1 MNHEY and CDR2 SMNVEV come from the germline V gene (reference sequence). V shed 8 bases and J shed 0 bases, with 13 bases lying between them. The authors' processing: Amplification from reference gene primers served as the basis for estimated nucleated cell counts. Assay: immunoSEQ multiplex PCR; the TCRdb copy retains only in-frame clones and omits some. The V and J calls and the clone size are those of that table, but D and trimming were determined from the DNA. Of 150,000 to 200,000 clones listed, 85% to 90% are singletons. The sequence derives from a woman in her seventies with acute or convalescent COVID-19. The source material was peripheral blood. This chain joins TRBV27 and TRBJ2-2; D is uncertain. As DNA, the CDR3 is TGTGCCAGCCGAACCAGTTTTCCGAACACCGGGGAGCTGTTTTTT. Protein sequence: CASRTSFPNTGELFF.